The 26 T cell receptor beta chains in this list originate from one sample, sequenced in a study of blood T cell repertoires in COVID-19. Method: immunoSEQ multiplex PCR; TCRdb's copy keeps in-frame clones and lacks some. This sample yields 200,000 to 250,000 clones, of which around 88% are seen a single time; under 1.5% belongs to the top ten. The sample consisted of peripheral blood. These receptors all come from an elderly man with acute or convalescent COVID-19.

CDR3 residues: CASSPGRQNEKLFF. In DNA form, the CDR3 reads TGTGCCAGCTCACCGGGCAGACAGAATGAAAAACTGTTTTTT. V usage is TRBV18 and J usage is TRBJ1-4, with a possible D match to TRBD1 (5 bases). Trimming shortened V by 3 bases and J by 5 bases, and 10 bases separated the two germline ends. Per germline, CDR1 KGHSH and CDR2 LQKENI. The CDR3 has 14 residues.

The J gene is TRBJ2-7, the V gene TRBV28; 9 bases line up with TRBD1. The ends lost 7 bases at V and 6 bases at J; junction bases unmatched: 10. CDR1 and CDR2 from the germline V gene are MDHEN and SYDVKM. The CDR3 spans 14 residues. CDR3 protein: CASNIQGAPGEQYF. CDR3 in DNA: TGTGCCAGCAACATACAGGGGGCCCCGGGCGAGCAGTACTTC.

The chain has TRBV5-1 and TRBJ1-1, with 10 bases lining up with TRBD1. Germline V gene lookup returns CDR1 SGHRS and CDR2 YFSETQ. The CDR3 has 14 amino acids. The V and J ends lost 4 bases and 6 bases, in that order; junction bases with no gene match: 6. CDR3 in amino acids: CASSVDRGGPEAFF. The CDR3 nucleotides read TGCGCCAGCAGCGTGGACAGGGGGGGTCCTGAAGCTTTCTTT.

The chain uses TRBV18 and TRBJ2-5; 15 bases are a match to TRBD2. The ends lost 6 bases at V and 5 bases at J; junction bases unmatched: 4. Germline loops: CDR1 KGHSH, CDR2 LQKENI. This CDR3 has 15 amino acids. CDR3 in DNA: TGTGCCAGCTCCCCCGGACTAGCGGGGGGGGAGACCCAGTACTTC. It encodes CASSPGLAGGETQYF. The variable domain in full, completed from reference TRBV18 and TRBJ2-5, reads NAGVMQNPRHLVRRRGQEARLRCSPMKGHSHVYWYRQLPEEGLKFMVYLQKENIIDESGMPKERFSAEFPKEGPSILRIQQVVRGDSAAYFCASSPGLAGGETQYFGPGTRLLVL.

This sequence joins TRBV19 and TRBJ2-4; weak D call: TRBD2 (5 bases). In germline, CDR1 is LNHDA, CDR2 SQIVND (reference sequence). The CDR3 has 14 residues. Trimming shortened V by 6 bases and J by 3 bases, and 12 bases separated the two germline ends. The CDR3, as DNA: TGTGCCAGTAGAAGCCGGGATATCAAAAACATTCAGTACTTC. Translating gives CASRSRDIKNIQYF.

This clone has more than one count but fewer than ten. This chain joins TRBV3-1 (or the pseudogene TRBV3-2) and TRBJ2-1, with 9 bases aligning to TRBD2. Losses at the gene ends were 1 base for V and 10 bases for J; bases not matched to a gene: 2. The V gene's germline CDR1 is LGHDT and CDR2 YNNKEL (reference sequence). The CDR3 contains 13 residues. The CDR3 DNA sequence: TGTGCCAGCAGCCAAGCCCTAGCGGGAGAGCAGTTCTTC. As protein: CASSQALAGEQFF.

Here the CDR3 reads CASSYGQYSGYTF. DNA of the CDR3: TGTGCCAGCAGCTACGGACAGTATAGTGGCTACACCTTC. This chain connects TRBV6-6 to TRBJ1-2; TRBD1 is a possible D gene (6 bases). This CDR3 contains 13 residues. Germline CDR1 and CDR2: MNHNY and SVGAGI (reference sequence). Trimming took off 6 bases at V and 7 bases at J, with 15 bases between the two ends.

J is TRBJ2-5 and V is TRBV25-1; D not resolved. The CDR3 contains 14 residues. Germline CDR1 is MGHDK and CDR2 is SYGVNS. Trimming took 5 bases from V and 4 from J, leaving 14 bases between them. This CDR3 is CASSQSRGGETQYF. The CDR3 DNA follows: TGTGCCAGCAGTCAAAGCCGCGGCGGAGAGACCCAGTACTTC.

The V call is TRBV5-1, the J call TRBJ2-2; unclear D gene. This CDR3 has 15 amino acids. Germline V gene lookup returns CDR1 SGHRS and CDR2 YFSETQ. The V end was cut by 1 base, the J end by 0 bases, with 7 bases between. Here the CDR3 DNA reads TGCGCCAGCAGCTTGAGAACAGCGAACACCGGGGAGCTGTTTTTT. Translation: CASSLRTANTGELFF.

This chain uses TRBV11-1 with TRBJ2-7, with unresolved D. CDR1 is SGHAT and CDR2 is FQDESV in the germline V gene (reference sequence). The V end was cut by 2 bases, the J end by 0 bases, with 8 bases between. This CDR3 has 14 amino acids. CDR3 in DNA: TGTGCCAGCAGCTTAACCCGGAGCTCCTACGAGCAGTACTTC. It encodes CASSLTRSSYEQYF. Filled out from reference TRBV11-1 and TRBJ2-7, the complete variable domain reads EAEVAQSPRYKITEKSQAVAFWCDPISGHATLYWYRQILGQGPELLVQFQDESVVDDSQLPKDRFSAERLKGVDSTLKIQPAELGDSAMYLCASSLTRSSYEQYFGPGTRLTVT.

CDR3 loop: CSVDGGSPAEQFF. In nucleotides, the CDR3 is TGCAGCGTTGATGGCGGGAGTCCGGCTGAGCAGTTCTTC. The chain uses TRBV29-1 and TRBJ2-1; 7 bases align to TRBD2. This CDR3 spans 13 amino acids. Losses at the gene ends were 3 bases for V and 9 bases for J; bases not matched to a gene: 8. CDR1 SQVTM and CDR2 ANQGSEA come from the germline V gene.

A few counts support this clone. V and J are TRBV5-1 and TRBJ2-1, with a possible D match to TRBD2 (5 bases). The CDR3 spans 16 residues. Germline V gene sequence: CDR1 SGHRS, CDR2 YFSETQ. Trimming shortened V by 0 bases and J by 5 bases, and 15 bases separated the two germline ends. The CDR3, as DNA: TGCGCCAGCAGCTTGGTGGCTCTACGGGGAAACAATGAGCAGTTCTTC. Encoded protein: CASSLVALRGNNEQFF.

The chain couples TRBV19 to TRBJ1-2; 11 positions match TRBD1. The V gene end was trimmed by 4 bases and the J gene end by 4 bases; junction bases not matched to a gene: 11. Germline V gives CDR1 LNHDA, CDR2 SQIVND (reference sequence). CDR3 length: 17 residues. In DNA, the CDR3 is TGTGCCAGTAGTAATGAGTTGGGACAGGGGGTTCCCTATGGCTACACCTTC. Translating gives CASSNELGQGVPYGYTF.

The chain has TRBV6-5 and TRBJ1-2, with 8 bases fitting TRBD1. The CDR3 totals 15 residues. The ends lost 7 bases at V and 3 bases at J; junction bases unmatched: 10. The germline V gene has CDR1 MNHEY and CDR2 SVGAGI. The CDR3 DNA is TGTGCCAGCACCCGTAGGGCAGGGGGCGACTATGGCTACACCTTC. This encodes CASTRRAGGDYGYTF.

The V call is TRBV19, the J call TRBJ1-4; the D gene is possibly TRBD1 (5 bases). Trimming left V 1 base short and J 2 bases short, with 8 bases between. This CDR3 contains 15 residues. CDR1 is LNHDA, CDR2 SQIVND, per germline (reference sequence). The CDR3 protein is CASSIAGWTNEKLFF. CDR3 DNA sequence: TGTGCCAGTAGTATAGCAGGGTGGACTAATGAAAAACTGTTTTTT.

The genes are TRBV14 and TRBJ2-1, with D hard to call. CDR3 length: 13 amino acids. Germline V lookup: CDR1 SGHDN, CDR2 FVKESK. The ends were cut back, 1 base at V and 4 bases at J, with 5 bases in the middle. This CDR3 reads CASSQVRYNEQFF. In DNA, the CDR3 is TGTGCCAGCAGCCAAGTCAGGTACAATGAGCAGTTCTTC.

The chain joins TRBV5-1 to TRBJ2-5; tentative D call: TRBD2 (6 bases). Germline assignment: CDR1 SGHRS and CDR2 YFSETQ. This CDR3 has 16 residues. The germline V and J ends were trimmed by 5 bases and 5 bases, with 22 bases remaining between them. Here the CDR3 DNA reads TGCGCCAGCAGGGTCTCGCTTCTAGCGACGAAGGAGACCCAGTACTTC. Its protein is CASRVSLLATKETQYF.

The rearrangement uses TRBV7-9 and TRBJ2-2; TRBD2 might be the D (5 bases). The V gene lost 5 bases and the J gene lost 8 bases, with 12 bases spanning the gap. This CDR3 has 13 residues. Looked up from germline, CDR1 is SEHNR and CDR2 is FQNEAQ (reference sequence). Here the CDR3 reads CASSTTGEGELFF. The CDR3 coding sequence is TGTGCCAGCAGCACTACCGGGGAGGGGGAGCTGTTTTTT.

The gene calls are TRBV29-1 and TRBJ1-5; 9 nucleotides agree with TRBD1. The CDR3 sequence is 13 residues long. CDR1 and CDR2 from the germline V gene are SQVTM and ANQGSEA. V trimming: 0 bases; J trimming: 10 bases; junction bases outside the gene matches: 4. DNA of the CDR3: TGCAGCGTTGAAGAGACAGGGGGAAATCCCCAGCATTTT. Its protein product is CSVEETGGNPQHF.

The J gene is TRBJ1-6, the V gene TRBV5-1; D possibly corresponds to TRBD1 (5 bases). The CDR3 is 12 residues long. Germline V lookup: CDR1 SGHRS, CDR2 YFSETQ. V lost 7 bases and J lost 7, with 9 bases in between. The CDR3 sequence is CASASGNSPLHF. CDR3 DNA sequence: TGCGCCAGCGCCTCAGGGAATTCACCCCTCCACTTT. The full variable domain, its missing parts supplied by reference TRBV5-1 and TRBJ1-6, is KAGVTQTPRYLIKTRGQQVTLSCSPISGHRSVSWYQQTPGQGLQFLFEYFSETQRNKGNFPGRFSGRQFSNSRSEMNVSTLELGDSALYLCASASGNSPLHFGNGTRLTVT.

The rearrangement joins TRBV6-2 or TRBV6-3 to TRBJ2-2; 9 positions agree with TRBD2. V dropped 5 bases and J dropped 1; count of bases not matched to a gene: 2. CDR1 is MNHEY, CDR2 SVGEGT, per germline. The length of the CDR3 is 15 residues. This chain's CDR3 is CASSKLAGNTGELFF. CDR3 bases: TGTGCCAGCAGTAAACTAGCGGGGAACACCGGGGAGCTGTTTTTT.

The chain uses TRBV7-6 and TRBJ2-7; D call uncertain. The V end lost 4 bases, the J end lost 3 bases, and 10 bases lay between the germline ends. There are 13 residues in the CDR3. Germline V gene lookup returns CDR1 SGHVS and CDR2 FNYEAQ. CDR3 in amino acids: CASSSTRNYEQYF. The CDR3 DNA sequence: TGTGCCAGCAGCTCCACGCGGAACTACGAGCAGTACTTC. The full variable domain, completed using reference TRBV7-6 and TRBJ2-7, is GAGVSQSPRYKVTKRGQDVALRCDPISGHVSLYWYRQALGQGPEFLTYFNYEAQQDKSGLPNDRFSAERPEGSISTLTIQRTEQRDSAMYRCASSSTRNYEQYFGPGTRLTVT.

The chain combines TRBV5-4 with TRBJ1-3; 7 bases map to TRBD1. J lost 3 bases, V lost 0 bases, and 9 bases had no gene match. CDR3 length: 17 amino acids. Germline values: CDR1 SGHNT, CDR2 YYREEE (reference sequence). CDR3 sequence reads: CASSLGRGGFGGNTIYF. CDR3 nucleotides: TGTGCCAGCAGCTTGGGAAGAGGGGGCTTCGGTGGAAACACCATATATTTT.

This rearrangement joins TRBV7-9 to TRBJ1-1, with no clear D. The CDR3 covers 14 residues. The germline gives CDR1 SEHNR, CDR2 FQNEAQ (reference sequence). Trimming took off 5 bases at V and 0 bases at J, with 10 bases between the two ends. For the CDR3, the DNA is TGTGCCAGCAGCCCCAGGAACCTGAACACTGAAGCTTTCTTT. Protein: CASSPRNLNTEAFF.

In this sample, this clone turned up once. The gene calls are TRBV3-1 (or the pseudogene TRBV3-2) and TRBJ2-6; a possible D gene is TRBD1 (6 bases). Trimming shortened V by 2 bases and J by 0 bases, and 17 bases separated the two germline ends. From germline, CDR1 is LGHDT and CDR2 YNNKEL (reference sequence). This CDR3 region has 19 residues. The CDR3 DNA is TGTGCCAGCAGCCAAATTAAGCCGGACAGACACTCTGGGGCCAACGTCCTGACTTTC. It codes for CASSQIKPDRHSGANVLTF.

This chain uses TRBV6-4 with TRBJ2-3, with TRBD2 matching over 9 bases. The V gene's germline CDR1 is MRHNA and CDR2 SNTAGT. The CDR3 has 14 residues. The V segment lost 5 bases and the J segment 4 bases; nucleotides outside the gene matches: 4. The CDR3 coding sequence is TGTGCCAGCAGTCAAGCGGGAGGACCAGATACGCAGTATTTT. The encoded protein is CASSQAGGPDTQYF.